This TCR beta chain came from a study of cytomegalovirus exposure and HLA in healthy donors (dated by TCRdb to about 2017). Regarding the study in general: An earlier analysis of 587 of the donors reported approximately 300 Gb of sequence data and some 110 million unique TCR beta sequences obtained from about 179 million T cells. Every repertoire in the discovery cohort had been generated on one and the same sequencing platform. Roughly 300 gigabases of sequencing data and approximately 85 million unique TCR sequences were included in an early release covering over 600 HLA-typed donors. In a later analysis, previously published TCR beta repertoires from about 640 donors were re-analyzed and high-resolution HLA genotyping was added so that TCR occurrence patterns could be studied. The study profiled the T cell repertoires of some 610 subjects by immunosequencing and related them to cytomegalovirus serostatus. On average, roughly 250,000 unique TCR beta nucleotide sequences were sequenced per donor among 398 genotyped donors of the cohort, with 15% to 20% of those sequences being non-productive. Typing coverage differed by locus: A, B, C, DRB1 and DQB1 were typed in about 629-640 donors, DQA1 in around 500, DPA1 in approximately 600, and DPB1 in 472. To decide whether each TCR beta V gene segment behaved as functional or pseudogenic, an earlier analysis of nearly 600 of the donors relied on high-throughput TCR beta sequencing. Along with the roughly 670-subject first cohort, a separate validation cohort of approximately 110 different subjects was used. Among the roughly 430 genotyped donors, about 85% belonged to the genetic ancestry cluster associated with self-reported Caucasian donors. In a later genetic analysis, genome-wide SNP genotypes for about 55% of the roughly 670 donors were used, and that subset was treated as a discovery cohort. Because of strong linkage in the cohort, roughly five DR-DQ haplotypes were treated as single units for association and clustering. HLA typing included class I and class II loci at four-digit resolution. To predict cytomegalovirus infection status, the study combined high-throughput TCR immunosequencing, statistical association of individual TCRs with disease status, and machine learning. In the later analysis, no new phenotypic data were used to find candidate immune exposures; instead, reliance was placed on TCR beta sequences and their occurrence across donors. Donor age, sex, ethnicity and CMV serostatus were compiled together with the repertoire data. The study was designed to test whether signatures of past pathogen exposure could be identified by cataloging public T cell receptors. The investigation overall reported the following: A later analysis associated 16,951 TCR beta sequences with specific HLA alleles at a false discovery rate of 0.05. Compared with the 666-donor mean, donors in an Asian-associated ancestry cluster had fewer N-insertions in productive TCRs, according to a later genetic analysis. While some public TCRs were present in many individuals, most TCR sequences turned up only very rarely across donors. Linkage disequilibrium might explain the correlated functional status among segregating V segments, but an unknown experimental factor could not be excluded. A later analysis reported that several top co-occurrence clusters appeared linked to parvovirus B19, influenza, CMV and Epstein-Barr virus. The classifier was reported to diagnose cytomegalovirus status with high specificity and sensitivity in both the original and validation cohorts. HLA typing was unavailable for some donors at each locus, so association tests used only the typed subset. In a later analysis, HLA-associated TCR beta chains were found to be more clonally expanded and to have lower generation probabilities than equally common non-associated chains. According to the authors, the approach could potentially be generalized to other disease states and immunological phenotypes. Because counts were too low, about 15 rarely observed V segments, including chromosome 9 orphons, were left out of the earlier analysis of approximately 580 of the donors. In this cohort, only TCR beta chains were sequenced, and detectable features were limited by the absence of alpha or paired-chain data. In a later genetic analysis, a missense DCLRE1C variant was associated with V-gene and J-gene trimming of TCR beta chains, and the association was replicated in an independent cohort. The sequencing pipeline was judged likely to have produced a cluster of highly shared sequence variants as a technical artifact. The study listed 150 to 200 TCR beta chains as associated with cytomegalovirus. The only immune exposure information available for the cohort was CMV serostatus. Some IMGT-functional V segments, including TRBV6-2 and TRBV6-3, could not be distinguished by the 87-base-pair reads and were therefore excluded. Assigning TCR associations to individual alleles was difficult when HLA alleles, especially DR and DQ, strongly co-occurred. A later analysis found that most CMV-associated TCR beta chains appeared HLA-restricted, with HLA associations seemingly driven largely by CMV exposure. Sequencing depth was assumed to be roughly uniform across donors in the presence/absence analyses, though that assumption may not hold. In an earlier analysis of over 550 of the donors, most TCR beta V segments were observed in productive rearrangements about 90% or about 30% of the time, broadly matching IMGT annotations. A few of the identified cytomegalovirus-associated TCR beta chains were confirmed in vitro to be specific for cytomegalovirus antigens. In a later analysis, the rate of TCR association differed among HLA loci, with DRB1 alleles having the most associated TCRs and HLA-C alleles having the fewest. A further reported finding was that TCR beta sequences accurately predicted the HLA-A and HLA-B alleles for most subjects in the first cohort.

The library was prepared using the immunoSEQ multiplex PCR assay. A mixture of 60 forward primers for TCR Vbeta segments and 13 reverse primers for TCR Jbeta segments was used in the multiplex PCR. The CDR3 region of rearranged TCR beta genes was amplified from genomic DNA by a multiplex PCR assay. The Illumina HiSeq System was used to sequence the amplified TCR beta libraries as 87-base-pair reads. The authors processed their data as follows. In a later analysis, tens of millions of unique TCR beta chains were counted across the approximately 640 repertoires, and roughly 11 million of these chains were shared by at least two donors. To remove PCR and sequencing errors, raw reads were error-corrected and collapsed into unique sequences using a nearest-neighbor algorithm that merged closely related sequences. V, D and J gene segments were assigned by aligning CDR3 sequences to IMGT reference sequences. For a sequence to be retained, at least a six-nucleotide match to both a V gene segment and a J gene segment was required. A rearrangement was called productive if the CDR3 had no stop codons and remained in frame with V and J, and every other rearrangement was called non-productive. Following IMGT convention, CDR3 was defined as the stretch from the second conserved V-encoded cysteine to the conserved J-encoded phenylalanine. Sequences without an unambiguous match to a single V gene segment were excluded from the earlier analysis of 587 of the donors. An earlier analysis of fewer than 650 of the donors classified V segments as functional when productive rearrangements were above 56.7% and as segregating when the standard deviation between donors was above 5%. To diagnose cytomegalovirus status from the catalog of TCR beta chain sequences, a statistical classification framework was built. In a later analysis, TCR nucleotide sequences were compared against IMGT/GENE-DB human TR gene sequences so that V and J genes could be assigned. Using the TCRdist pipeline, a later analysis assigned CDR3 sequences along with most-parsimonious VDJ recombination scenarios. In a later analysis, each TCR beta chain was defined by its CDR3 amino acid sequence together with its V-gene family, and reads lacking a unique V-gene family were excluded. In a later analysis, 500 to 700 highly shared, low-generation-probability nucleotide sequences were removed to address suspected cross-contamination and a sequencing artifact. For each public chain, a later analysis derived a clonal expansion index from normalized ranks of inferred template counts within each repertoire. A later analysis computed generation probabilities with a VDJ recombination model fitted to out-of-frame rearrangements, and checked the results against IGoR. In a later analysis, TCR-TCR, TCR-HLA and TCR-CMV co-occurrence was scored with hypergeometric tests, and a repertoire-size bias correction was applied to TCR pairs. In a later analysis, false discovery rates were estimated by permuting HLA or CMV assignments 20 times. In a later analysis, co-occurring TCRs were grouped using DBSCAN, and TCRdist sequence similarity was added for clustering within HLA-allele-positive subsets. Co-occurrence clustering excluded repertoires with fewer than 30,000 or more than 120,000 public chains, plus five with anomalous nucleotide sharing. As stored in TCRdb, this immuneACCESS dataset retains in-frame rearrangements with V and J assigned. A fraction of the clones does not appear; measured against another copy, unresolved V genes explain less than half of the discrepancy, and the remainder lacks a known reason. D and trimming come from the DNA, and the V and J calls and clone size come from that table. For this sample the table gives 50,000 to 60,000 clones, of which approximately 80% were detected only once. The top ten clones comprise less than 1.5% of the sample.

In its sample, this clone was seen a few times. There is no known antigen for this receptor. No much larger clonotype is one base removed from it; base qualities were not supplied. The germline V gene yields MNHEY for CDR1 and SVGAGI for CDR2. Inclusive of the bounding cysteine and phenylalanine, the CDR3 is 15 residues long. The read is trimmed to its CDR3 DNA, 45 bases read in frame from base 1. V is pruned by 4 bases and J by 1 base, leaving 6 bases of the junction without a gene match. In total, roughly 670 healthy bone marrow donors made up the cohort. Cohort members were all nominally healthy when sampled, although unrecorded immune exposures were likely present. The donor tested CMV seronegative, placing the donor among the 350 or so seronegative members of the cohort. A peripheral blood sample was collected from each donor, and TCR beta sequencing was performed on peripheral blood mononuclear cells. The Qiagen DNeasy Blood Extraction Kit was used to extract genomic DNA from the blood cell samples.

Sequenced: PBMCs. Recombination connected TRBV6-5 to TRBJ1-2, with TRBD1 identical over 7 junction bases. The sequence was obtained from a female donor in good health and CMV-seronegative. This receptor has the CDR3 CASSSPGTVNYGYTF. The DNA sequence is given as TGTGCCAGCAGTTCCCCCGGGACAGTTAACTATGGCTACACCTTC.